These T cell receptor beta chains were read from a single sample in a study of blood T cell repertoires in COVID-19. Repertoires were generated with immunoSEQ multiplex PCR, while TCRdb's copy carries only in-frame clones and drops some. The sample carries about 99,000 clones, around 84% recorded once. The sequencing input was peripheral blood. All receptors come from a human donor in a cohort sampled during active COVID-19. Both conserved end residues are part of each CDR3. The D gene is left open where the match is weak. Size values are once, few and many counts, or a class for expanded clones, and some rows have none.

j_call clone_size v_call d_call cdr3_aa cdr3_nt
TRBJ2-3 . TRBV6-6 TRBD2 CASKTSGGQVDTQYF TGTGCCAGCAAAACTAGCGGGGGGCAGGTAGATACGCAGTATTTT
TRBJ1-5 . TRBV6-2/TRBV6-3 TRBD1 CASSRGQAGNQPQHF TGTGCCAGCAGTCGCGGACAGGCAGGCAATCAGCCCCAGCATTTT
TRBJ1-2 . TRBV7-2 . CASSLVGGYGYTF TGTGCCAGCAGCTTAGTGGGGGGGTATGGCTACACCTTC
TRBJ1-4 . TRBV5-5 . CASSLGQGGEKLFF TGTGCCAGCAGTTTAGGACAAGGCGGTGAAAAACTGTTTTTT
TRBJ1-1 few TRBV7-9 . CASSAPQGQNTEAFF TGTGCCAGCAGCGCCCCACAGGGACAGAACACTGAAGCTTTCTTT
TRBJ1-5 . TRBV6-1 . CASSEGGSSQPQHF TGTGCCAGCAGTGAAGGAGGTTCCAGTCAGCCCCAGCATTTT
TRBJ2-3 . TRBV7-2 . CASSLAPGYSTDTQYF TGTGCCAGCAGCTTAGCCCCAGGCTATAGCACAGATACGCAGTATTTT
TRBJ1-1 . TRBV5-6 TRBD1 CASSSPGGAEAFF TGTGCCAGCAGCTCCCCAGGGGGTGCTGAAGCTTTCTTT
TRBJ1-1 . TRBV19 . CASTESVNTEAFF TGTGCCAGTACGGAGTCCGTGAACACTGAAGCTTTCTTT
TRBJ1-1 . TRBV10-2 . CASSESVRGSTEAFF TGCGCCAGCAGTGAGTCTGTGAGAGGGAGCACTGAAGCTTTCTTT
TRBJ2-5 . TRBV4-1 TRBD1 CASSQGQGRETQYF TGCGCCAGCAGCCAGGGACAGGGTAGAGAGACCCAGTACTTC
TRBJ1-2 . TRBV6-5 TRBD1 CASSRDREAGYTF TGTGCCAGCAGTCGGGACAGGGAAGCTGGCTACACCTTC
TRBJ2-3 . TRBV7-7 TRBD2 CASSIGLAPTDTQYF TGTGCTAGCAGCATCGGACTAGCCCCCACAGATACGCAGTATTTT
TRBJ1-2 few TRBV11-2 TRBD1 CASSLAPHRGVKGGYTF TGTGCCAGCAGCCTCGCTCCCCACAGGGGCGTCAAGGGTGGCTACACCTTC
TRBJ2-3 . TRBV5-4 TRBD2 CASSLVEAGGNTQYF TGTGCCAGCAGCTTGGTCGAAGCGGGGGGGAATACGCAGTATTTT
TRBJ2-1 . TRBV2 . CASTYGTPSNEQFF TGTGCCAGCACTTACGGGACACCTTCCAATGAGCAGTTCTTC
TRBJ1-2 . TRBV11-3 . CASSRTEDGYTF TGTGCCAGCAGCCGTACGGAGGATGGCTACACCTTC
TRBJ1-3 . TRBV6-5 . CASSYSEGRTGNTIYF TGTGCCAGCAGTTACTCGGAGGGGCGGACTGGAAACACCATATATTTT
TRBJ2-3 . TRBV24-1 . CATSKTSTDTQYF TGTGCCACCAGTAAAACTAGCACAGATACGCAGTATTTT
TRBJ2-2 . TRBV11-3 TRBD2 CASSLAGGAGELFF TGTGCCAGCAGCTTAGCCGGGGGGGCCGGGGAGCTGTTTTTT
TRBJ1-5 . TRBV28 TRBD1 CASSPRQGSNDQPQHF TGTGCCAGCAGTCCCCGACAGGGATCAAATGATCAGCCCCAGCATTTT
TRBJ1-1 . TRBV7-9 . CASSLDMTGSRAFF TGTGCCAGCAGCTTAGATATGACAGGCTCGCGAGCTTTCTTT
TRBJ2-6 . TRBV5-1 . CASSLTGSGANVLTF TGCGCCAGCAGCCTAACGGGGTCTGGGGCCAACGTCCTGACTTTC
TRBJ1-5 . TRBV19 TRBD1 CASSIVGGTGFVQPQHF TGTGCCAGTAGTATAGTAGGCGGGACAGGGTTTGTTCAGCCCCAGCATTTT
TRBJ2-7 . TRBV30 . CAWREGGGYEQYF TGTGCCTGGAGAGAAGGGGGGGGCTACGAGCAGTACTTC
TRBJ2-3 few TRBV5-6 TRBD2 CASSPLTSGADRSTDTQYF TGTGCCAGCAGCCCACTCACTAGCGGGGCAGATCGAAGCACAGATACGCAGTATTTT
TRBJ1-4 . TRBV6-6 . CASSAPGHHEKLFF TGTGCCAGCAGTGCCCCGGGACACCACGAAAAACTGTTTTTT
TRBJ2-1 . TRBV7-2 TRBD1 CASSSGQTTYNEQFF TGTGCCAGCAGCTCGGGACAGACGACCTACAATGAGCAGTTCTTC
TRBJ2-3 . TRBV5-1 . CASSAGLSTDTQYF TGCGCCAGCAGCGCCGGACTGAGCACAGATACGCAGTATTTT
TRBJ1-5 . TRBV7-9 . CASSPGDKGNQPQHF TGTGCCAGCAGCCCCGGGGACAAGGGGAATCAGCCCCAGCATTTT
TRBJ1-2 few TRBV12-5 . CASAAEGPYGYTF TGTGCTAGTGCCGCCGAGGGCCCATATGGCTACACCTTC
TRBJ1-2 . TRBV12-3/TRBV12-4 . CASRMTDHYGYTF TGTGCCAGCAGGATGACAGACCACTATGGCTACACCTTC
TRBJ1-2 . TRBV14 TRBD1 CASSQRDRANYGYTF TGTGCCAGCAGCCAAAGGGACAGAGCTAACTATGGCTACACCTTC
TRBJ2-3 once TRBV5-4 TRBD2 CASSTGGRYTDTQYF TGTGCCAGCAGCACGGGGGGGAGATACACAGATACGCAGTATTTT
TRBJ1-2 . TRBV6-5 . CASREVWTAFYGYTF TGTGCCAGCCGGGAGGTTTGGACAGCCTTCTATGGCTACACCTTC
TRBJ1-6 . TRBV6-6 TRBD1 CASSYSVGTGGPPLHF TGTGCCAGCAGTTACTCAGTTGGGACAGGGGGCCCACCCCTCCACTTT
TRBJ2-3 . TRBV2 TRBD2 CASSIRGSGASTDTQYF TGTGCCAGCAGTATCCGGGGTAGCGGGGCAAGCACAGATACGCAGTATTTT
TRBJ1-1 . TRBV15 . CATSRDLRGTEAFF TGTGCCACCAGCAGAGATCTAAGGGGCACTGAAGCTTTCTTT
TRBJ1-5 . TRBV5-6 . CASSLAGGQSNQPQHF TGTGCCAGCAGCTTGGCGGGTGGACAGAGCAATCAGCCCCAGCATTTT
TRBJ2-1 . TRBV7-3 . CASSGTPGSEQFF TGTGCCAGCAGTGGGACACCTGGCAGTGAGCAGTTCTTC
TRBJ1-2 . TRBV7-2 . CASSRHRDSYGYTF TGTGCCAGCAGCCGCCACAGGGATTCATATGGCTACACCTTC
TRBJ1-2 . TRBV5-1 . CASSLEFGTGDYGYTF TGCGCCAGCAGCTTGGAGTTCGGTACAGGAGACTATGGCTACACCTTC
TRBJ2-5 . TRBV18 . CASSLNFLGTSMGTQYF TGTGCCAGCTCACTAAATTTCTTAGGGACTTCGATGGGGACCCAGTACTTC
TRBJ1-4 . TRBV4-2 . CASSQGRGSGSNEKLFF TGTGCCAGCAGCCAAGGAAGGGGGTCAGGGAGTAATGAAAAACTGTTTTTT
TRBJ1-6 . TRBV27 . CASSLYGSPLHF TGTGCCAGCAGTTTATATGGCTCACCCCTCCACTTT
TRBJ2-7 . TRBV2 . CASSIYRVYEQYF TGTGCCAGCAGTATATACAGGGTCTACGAGCAGTACTTC
TRBJ2-7 . TRBV25-1 . CASSDSQWSQPYEQYF TGTGCCAGCAGTGACTCCCAATGGAGCCAACCCTACGAGCAGTACTTC
TRBJ1-4 . TRBV6-5 . CASSYTGVLGEKLFF TGTGCCAGCAGTTATACCGGGGTCCTCGGGGAAAAACTGTTTTTT
TRBJ2-7 . TRBV15 TRBD1 CATSRGGTAREQYF TGTGCCACCAGCAGAGGAGGGACAGCTCGCGAGCAGTACTTC
TRBJ2-2 . TRBV5-6 . CASSQTGKAGELFF TGTGCCAGCAGCCAAACCGGGAAGGCCGGGGAGCTGTTTTTT
TRBJ1-3 . TRBV27 . CASSISGQIGNTIYF TGTGCCAGCAGTATATCAGGACAGATAGGAAACACCATATATTTT
TRBJ2-3 . TRBV9 TRBD2 CASSVAAGVTDTQYF TGTGCCAGCAGCGTAGCAGCGGGGGTCACAGATACGCAGTATTTT